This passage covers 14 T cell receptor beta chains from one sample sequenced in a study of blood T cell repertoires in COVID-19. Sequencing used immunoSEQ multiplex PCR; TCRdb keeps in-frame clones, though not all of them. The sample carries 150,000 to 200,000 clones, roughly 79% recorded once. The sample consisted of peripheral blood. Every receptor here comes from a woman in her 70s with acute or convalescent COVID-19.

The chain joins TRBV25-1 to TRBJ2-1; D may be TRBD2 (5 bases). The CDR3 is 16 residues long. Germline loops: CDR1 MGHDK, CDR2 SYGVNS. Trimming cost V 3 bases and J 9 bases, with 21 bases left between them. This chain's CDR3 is CASSDLHTGRGSEQFF. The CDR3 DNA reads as TGTGCCAGCAGTGATCTACATACGGGAAGAGGTAGTGAGCAGTTCTTC.

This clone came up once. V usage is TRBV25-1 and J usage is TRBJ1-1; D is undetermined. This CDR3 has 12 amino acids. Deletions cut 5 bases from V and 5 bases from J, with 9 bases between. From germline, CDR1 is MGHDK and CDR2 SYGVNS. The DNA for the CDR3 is TGTGCCAGCAGTTCGCGGAAGACTGAAGCTTTCTTT. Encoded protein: CASSSRKTEAFF.

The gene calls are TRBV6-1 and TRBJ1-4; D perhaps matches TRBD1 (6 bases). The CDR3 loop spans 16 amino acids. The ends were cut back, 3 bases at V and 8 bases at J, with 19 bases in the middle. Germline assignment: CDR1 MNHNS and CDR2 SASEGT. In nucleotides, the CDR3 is TGTGCCAGCAGTGACGGGCAGGGGAATTGGATGGAAAAACTGTTTTTT. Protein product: CASSDGQGNWMEKLFF.

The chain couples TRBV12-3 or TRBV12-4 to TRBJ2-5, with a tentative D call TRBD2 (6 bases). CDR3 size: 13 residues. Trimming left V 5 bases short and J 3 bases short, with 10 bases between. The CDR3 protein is CASSPWGEETQYF. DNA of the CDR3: TGTGCCAGCAGTCCTTGGGGGGAAGAGACCCAGTACTTC.

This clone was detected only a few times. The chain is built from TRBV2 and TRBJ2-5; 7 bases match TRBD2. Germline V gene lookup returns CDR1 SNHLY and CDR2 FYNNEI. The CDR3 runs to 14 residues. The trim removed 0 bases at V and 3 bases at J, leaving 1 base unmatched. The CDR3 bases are TGTGCCAGCAGTGAAGCACGGGGGGAAGAGACCCAGTACTTC. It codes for CASSEARGEETQYF.

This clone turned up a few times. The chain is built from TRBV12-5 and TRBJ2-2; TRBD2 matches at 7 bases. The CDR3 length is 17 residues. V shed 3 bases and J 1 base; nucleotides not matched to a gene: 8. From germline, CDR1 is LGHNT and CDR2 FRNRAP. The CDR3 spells CASGFGAGLRNTGELFF. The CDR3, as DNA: TGTGCTAGTGGTTTTGGAGCGGGACTTAGGAACACCGGGGAGCTGTTTTTT.

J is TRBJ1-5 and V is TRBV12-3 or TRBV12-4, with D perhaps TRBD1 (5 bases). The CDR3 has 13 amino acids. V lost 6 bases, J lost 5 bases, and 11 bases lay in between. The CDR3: CASREQEDQPQHF. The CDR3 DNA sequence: TGTGCCAGCAGGGAACAGGAAGATCAGCCCCAGCATTTT.

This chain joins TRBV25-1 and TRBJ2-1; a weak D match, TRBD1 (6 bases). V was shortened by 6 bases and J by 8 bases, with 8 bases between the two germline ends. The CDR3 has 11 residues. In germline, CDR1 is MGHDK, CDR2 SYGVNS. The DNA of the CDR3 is TGTGCCAGCAGGGACAGAGATGAGCAGTTCTTC. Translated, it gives CASRDRDEQFF.

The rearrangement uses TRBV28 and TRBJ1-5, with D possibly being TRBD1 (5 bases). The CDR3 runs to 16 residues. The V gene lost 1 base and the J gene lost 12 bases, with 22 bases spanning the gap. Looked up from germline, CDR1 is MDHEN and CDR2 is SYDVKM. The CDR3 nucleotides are TGTGCCAGCAGTTTATTTGGGCAAGGTTCCGGGGGAGTCCAGCATTTT. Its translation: CASSLFGQGSGGVQHF.

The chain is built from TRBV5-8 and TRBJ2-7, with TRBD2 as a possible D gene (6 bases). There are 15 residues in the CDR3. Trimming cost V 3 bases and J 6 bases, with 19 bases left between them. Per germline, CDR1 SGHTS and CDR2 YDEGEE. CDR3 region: CASSSVAGGPSEQYF. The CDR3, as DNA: TGTGCCAGCAGCTCCGTGGCCGGGGGTCCGTCCGAGCAGTACTTC.

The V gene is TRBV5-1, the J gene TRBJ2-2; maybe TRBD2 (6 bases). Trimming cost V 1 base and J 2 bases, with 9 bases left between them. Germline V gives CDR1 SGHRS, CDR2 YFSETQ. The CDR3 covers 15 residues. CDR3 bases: TGCGCCAGCAGCTTGTCGGCGGGAAACACCGGGGAGCTGTTTTTT. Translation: CASSLSAGNTGELFF.

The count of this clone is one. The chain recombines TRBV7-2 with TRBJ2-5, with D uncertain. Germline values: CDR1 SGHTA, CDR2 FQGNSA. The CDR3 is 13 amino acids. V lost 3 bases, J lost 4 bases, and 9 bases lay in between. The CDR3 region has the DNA TGTGCCAGCAGCTTTAGAGGTTCAGAGACCCAGTACTTC. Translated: CASSFRGSETQYF.

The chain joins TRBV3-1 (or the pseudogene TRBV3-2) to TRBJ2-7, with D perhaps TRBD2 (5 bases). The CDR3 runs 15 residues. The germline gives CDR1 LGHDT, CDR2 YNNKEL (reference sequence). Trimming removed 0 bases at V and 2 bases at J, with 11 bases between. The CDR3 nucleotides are TGTGCCAGCAGCCAAGACAGCAGCGGACCCTACGAGCAGTACTTC. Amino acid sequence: CASSQDSSGPYEQYF.

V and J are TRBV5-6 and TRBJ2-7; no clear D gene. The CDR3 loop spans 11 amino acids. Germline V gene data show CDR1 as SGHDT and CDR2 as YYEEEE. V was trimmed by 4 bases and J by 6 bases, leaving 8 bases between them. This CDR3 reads CASSLQFEQYF. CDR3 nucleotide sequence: TGTGCCAGCAGCCTACAGTTCGAGCAGTACTTC.